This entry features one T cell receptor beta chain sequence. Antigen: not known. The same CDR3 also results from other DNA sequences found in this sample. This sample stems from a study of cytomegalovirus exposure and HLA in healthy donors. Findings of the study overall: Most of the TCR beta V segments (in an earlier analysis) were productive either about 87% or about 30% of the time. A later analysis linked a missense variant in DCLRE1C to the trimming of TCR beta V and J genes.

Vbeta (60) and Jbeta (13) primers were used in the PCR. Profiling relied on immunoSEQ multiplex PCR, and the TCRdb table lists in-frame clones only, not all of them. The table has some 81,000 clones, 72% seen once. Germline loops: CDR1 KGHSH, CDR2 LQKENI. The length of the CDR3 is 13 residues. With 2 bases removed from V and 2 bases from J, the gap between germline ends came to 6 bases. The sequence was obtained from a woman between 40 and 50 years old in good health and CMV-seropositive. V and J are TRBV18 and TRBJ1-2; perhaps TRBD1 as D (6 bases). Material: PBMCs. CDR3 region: CASSPGQNYGYTF. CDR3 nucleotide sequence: TGTGCCAGCTCACCAGGACAGAACTATGGCTACACCTTC.